This T cell receptor (beta chain) is drawn from a study of blood T cell repertoires in COVID-19. The CDR3 consists of 18 residues. Germline CDR1 reads MNHEY; CDR2 reads SMNVEV (reference sequence). J was trimmed by 3 bases and V by 8 bases; bases with no gene match: 21. Libraries were prepared by immunoSEQ multiplex PCR; TCRdb keeps only in-frame clonotypes and omits some of them. This sample has about 280,000 clones, with less than 90% found just once. The sequence was collected from a woman aged 65 to 85 with COVID-19, enrolled during active disease. Sequenced input: peripheral blood. The genes are TRBV27 and TRBJ1-2; TRBD1 agrees at 7 bases. CDR3 region: CASPKQTQRGPSDYGYTF. The CDR3 DNA sequence: TGTGCCAGCCCCAAGCAAACACAGAGGGGGCCCTCAGACTATGGCTACACCTTC.